This passage covers 29 T cell receptor delta chains from one sample sequenced in a study of γδ T cells in repeated Plasmodium falciparum infection. Gammadelta T cells were flow-sorted from PBMC into Vgamma9/Vdelta2+ and Vdelta2-negative populations for bulk analysis. TCRdb processed the multiplex PCR reads again with the CATT caller. This sample has 90,000 or so delta-chain clones; 0.98% occur once, and the top ten carry around 9.6%. The specimen sequenced was gamma-delta T cells from blood. The receptors derive from a pool of human donors (malaria-infected and uninfected, not separated).

As regards this clone: TCRdb's entry gives the protein of a much larger clone, which mismatches this DNA's translation at residue 6, likely from a read error; the protein reported here is translated from the DNA. J is TRDJ1 and V is TRDV2, with TRDD3 matching 10 bases. The J gene is not listed in TCRdb, so it was assigned here from a DNA match to germline. Germline CDR1 is GEAIGNYY and CDR2 is EKD. Trimming took 1 base from V and 0 from J; bases not matched to a gene: 10. The length of the CDR3 is 18 residues. The CDR3 loop is CACDTGGGGYPNTDKLIF. The CDR3 DNA reads TGTGCCTGTGACACAGGGGGTGGGGGATACCCGAACACCGATAAACTCATCTTT.

This clone showed up just a few times. The protein TCRdb lists belongs to a much larger clone and differs from this DNA's translation at residue 10, which points to a read error; the protein shown is made from the DNA. The chain combines TRDV2 with TRDJ1; 8 bases map to TRDD3. TCRdb does not report a J gene; here it was assigned by matching the DNA to germline references. CDR1 and CDR2 from the germline V gene are GEAIGNYY and EKD. CDR3 length: 15 residues. The ends lost 2 bases at V and 3 bases at J; junction bases unmatched: 7. CDR3 coding DNA: TGTGCCTGTGACAGGGTGGGGGATTTACCCGATAAACTCATCTTT. This sequence encodes CACDRVGDLPDKLIF.

As for this clone: TCRdb's protein, taken from a much larger clone, differs from this DNA's translation at residue 14, likely owing to a read error; the protein displayed comes from the DNA. This chain uses TRDV2 with TRDJ1; TRDD3 agrees at 7 bases. TCRdb leaves out the J gene; it was filled in here by matching the DNA to germline. The CDR3 is made up of 19 amino acids. Trimming at V came to 4 bases and at J to 3 bases, leaving 22 bases not matched to a gene. Germline lookup yields CDR1 GEAIGNYY and CDR2 EKD. The CDR3 loop is CACEALFLGDGRYADKLIF. CDR3 coding DNA: TGTGCCTGTGAAGCTCTATTTTTGGGGGACGGGAGGTACGCCGATAAACTCATCTTT.

In the case of this clone: A far bigger clonotype differs at one base, so this is likely a read error. This sample includes further DNA sequences coding for the same CDR3. The chain is built from TRDV1 and TRDJ1; D might be TRDD1 or TRDD3, each matching 5 bases. TCRdb gives no J gene; it was assigned here by matching the DNA to germline. The V gene's germline CDR1 is TSWWSYY and CDR2 QGS. CDR3 length: 16 amino acids. The CDR3 bases are TGTGCCCTTGGGGAAATCCGTCAGGGGTACACCGATAAACTCATCTTT. Translating it yields CALGEIRQGYTDKLIF.

This clone has just a few counts. This likely reflects a read error, since a far larger clone is one base away. The same CDR3 also results from other DNA sequences found in this sample. This sequence joins TRDV2 and TRDJ1; weak D call: TRDD2 (6 bases). CDR3 length: 19 amino acids. Germline values: CDR1 GEAIGNYY, CDR2 EKD. The CDR3 nucleotides read TGTGCCTGTGACAACTCCTACGCGGCTGCCCATAAAGACACCGACAAACTCATCTTT. Its protein is CACDNSYAAAHKDTDKLIF.

This clone was picked up a small number of times. The protein TCRdb gives is from a much larger clone and does not agree with this DNA's translation at residue 3, likely a read error; the protein shown here comes from the DNA. The rearrangement uses TRDV1 and TRDJ1, with TRDD3 identical over 11 bases. Matching the DNA to germline supplied the J gene, which TCRdb does not give. The CDR3 contains 23 residues. The germline gives CDR1 TSWWSYY, CDR2 QGS. This chain's CDR3 is CAIGYLVRFGRLGDTHSSDKLIF. CDR3 bases: TGTGCTATTGGGTACCTTGTACGCTTCGGAAGGTTGGGGGATACGCATTCTTCCGATAAACTCATCTTT.

In its sample, this clone is medium-sized. This chain uses TRDV2 with TRDJ1; 7 bases are a match to TRDD2. This CDR3 is built from 20 residues. V dropped 0 bases and J dropped 0; count of bases not matched to a gene: 18. Germline V gives CDR1 GEAIGNYY, CDR2 EKD. The CDR3 DNA reads TGTGCCTGTGACACCGCCGGCCTTCCTCACATCCCCCCGTACACCGATAAACTCATCTTT. It yields the protein CACDTAGLPHIPPYTDKLIF.

This clone was seen more than once but under ten times. TCRdb shows a much larger clone's protein in place of this DNA's translation, and the two differ at residue 15, likely through a read error; the protein shown is translated from the DNA. J is TRDJ1 and V is TRDV2; TRDD3 matches at 13 bases. The J gene, not given by TCRdb, was assigned here from a germline match of the nucleotide sequence. Germline V gene lookup returns CDR1 GEAIGNYY and CDR2 EKD. There are 19 residues in the CDR3. V gave up 3 bases and J gave up 7 bases; unmatched junction bases: 19. The CDR3 DNA is TGTGCCTGTGACTCCCGTACTGGGGGATACGCGATTACGGGTGGTAAACTCATCTTT. It specifies CACDSRTGGYAITGGKLIF.

Note on this clone: A far larger clone is just one base off, so this is likely a read error. Other DNA variants within this sample encode the same CDR3. V usage is TRDV2 and J usage is TRDJ1, with 7 bases that match TRDD3. CDR3 length equals 16 residues. Per the germline V gene, CDR1 is GEAIGNYY and CDR2 is EKD. The CDR3 DNA reads TGTGCCTGTGACACGCGGTGGGGGACCTACACCGATAAACTTATCTTT. The encoded protein is CACDTRWGTYTDKLIF.

This clone was seen a handful of times. The protein recorded in TCRdb matches a much larger clone and deviates from this DNA's translation at residue 15, suggesting a read error; the protein here is obtained by translating the DNA. The chain links TRDV2 to TRDJ3; TRDD2 is a possible D gene (6 bases). TCRdb offers no J gene call, so here the DNA was matched to germline to obtain one. With 0 bases removed from V and 0 bases from J, the gap between germline ends came to 29 bases. Germline-derived CDR1 and CDR2 are GEAIGNYY and EKD. The CDR3 covers 24 residues. The DNA for the CDR3 is TGTGCCTGTGACACCGTCCTACGGTCGGGAGAAACAGATAGAAACTCCTGGGACACCCGACAGATGTTTTTC. Its protein is CACDTVLRSGETDRNSWDTRQMFF.

At least ten counts were recorded for this clone. The chain combines TRDV1 with TRDJ1; 8 bases are a match to TRDD2. V shed 0 bases, J shed 0 bases, and the junction held 24 bases outside the gene matches. Germline assignment: CDR1 TSWWSYY and CDR2 QGS. This CDR3 contains 23 residues. This chain's CDR3 is CALGELPSSYAWEGKKYTDKLIF. CDR3 DNA: TGTGCTCTTGGGGAACTCCCTTCTTCCTACGCCTGGGAGGGTAAAAAGTACACCGATAAACTCATCTTT.

Comment on this clone: With only one base between it and a far larger clone, this is likely a read error. Other DNA variants within this sample encode the same CDR3. This chain uses TRDV2 with TRDJ3; TRDD3 agrees at 8 bases. Here the J gene came from matching the DNA to germline, since TCRdb omits it. Germline CDR1 GEAIGNYY, CDR2 EKD. The CDR3 runs 19 residues. The CDR3 reads CACDTGGIRGSWDTRQMFF. The CDR3, as DNA: TGCGCCTGTGACACCGGCGGGATACGGGGATCCTGGGACACCCGACAGATGTTTTTC.

About this clone: The protein held in TCRdb is that of a much larger clone and does not match this DNA's translation at residue 5, likely because of a read error; the protein shown is translated from the DNA. The chain uses TRDV1 and TRDJ1; 9 bases are shared with TRDD3. From germline, CDR1 is TSWWSYY and CDR2 QGS. Unmatched junction bases numbered 45, after V lost 4 bases and J lost 9 bases. This CDR3 has 26 amino acids. The CDR3 reads CALGVIRCIAAPNAGGDLPGDTELIF. The CDR3 nucleotides are TGTGCTCTTGGGGTGATTAGGTGCATAGCTGCACCAAATGCCGGGGGCGATTTACCTGGGGATACGGAACTCATCTTT.

As to this clone: The protein held in TCRdb is that of a much larger clone and does not match this DNA's translation at residue 3, likely because of a read error; the protein shown is translated from the DNA. V usage is TRDV2 and J usage is TRDJ1, with 9 positions matching TRDD3. Because TCRdb records no J gene, it was assigned here through a match of the DNA to germline. CDR1 is GEAIGNYY, CDR2 EKD, per germline. This CDR3 has 18 residues. CDR3 protein: CARDGIETLGDYTDKLIF. CDR3 sequence (DNA): TGTGCCCGTGACGGAATCGAAACACTGGGGGACTACACCGATAAACTCATCTTT.

This clone was seen a few times. TCRdb's entry gives the protein of a much larger clone, which mismatches this DNA's translation at residue 10, likely from a read error; the protein reported here is translated from the DNA. The V call is TRDV1, the J call TRDJ1, with TRDD3 matching 9 bases. The junction had 35 bases not matched to a gene; V was cut back by 2 bases and J by 1 base. The CDR3 is 26 amino acids. Germline CDR1 TSWWSYY, CDR2 QGS. The CDR3 spells CALGEAGPSCGRSTGGPRWVTDKLIF. The CDR3 region has the DNA TGTGCTCTTGGGGAAGCGGGGCCTTCCTGCGGGAGGAGTACTGGGGGACCCCGTTGGGTCACCGATAAACTCATCTTT.

Comment on this clone: A far larger clone is off by one base, so a read error is likely. Additional DNA sequences in this sample encode the identical CDR3. This chain connects TRDV2 to TRDJ1, with 11 nucleotides matching TRDD3. The J gene is absent in TCRdb and was assigned here via DNA matching to germline. Germline V CDR1 and CDR2: GEAIGNYY, EKD. Trimming took 1 base from V and 5 from J; bases not matched to a gene: 14. The CDR3 sequence is 18 residues long. The CDR3 spells CACDTVFGGYARSDKLIF. In nucleotides, the CDR3 is TGTGCCTGTGACACAGTATTTGGGGGATACGCTCGGAGTGATAAACTCATCTTT.

On this clone itself: TCRdb's entry gives the protein of a much larger clone, which mismatches this DNA's translation at residue 20, likely from a read error; the protein reported here is translated from the DNA. The V gene is given as TRDV1, and no J gene call is available; TRDD3, the D gene given by the table, was not confirmed from the DNA. The CDR3 length is 22 residues. Germline CDR1 and CDR2: TSWWSYY and QGS. This chain's CDR3 is CALGERLILRLLGDEYTDKPIF. Written as DNA, the CDR3 is TGTGCTCTTGGGGAACGTTTAATCCTACGTCTTCTGGGGGATGAGTACACCGATAAACCCATCTTT.

Points on this clone: With a far larger clone one base away, a read error is the likely cause. The sample holds other DNA sequences that translate to the same CDR3. Called V gene: TRDV1; the J gene was not called; the DNA was not used to check the table's D call, TRDD3. Germline V gene lookup returns CDR1 TSWWSYY and CDR2 QGS. The CDR3 is 19 residues long. The CDR3 protein is CALGECVLPSTVDTDKLIF. The CDR3 coding sequence is TGTGCTCTTGGGGAATGCGTCCTACCGAGTACTGTTGACACCGATAAACTCATCTTC.

At least ten counts were recorded for this clone. The protein held in TCRdb is that of a much larger clone and does not match this DNA's translation at residue 11, likely because of a read error; the protein shown is translated from the DNA. The chain combines TRDV2 with TRDJ1, with D possibly matching TRDD2 (5 bases). Trimming took off 0 bases at V and 0 bases at J, with 19 bases between the two ends. This CDR3 comprises 18 residues. Germline CDR1 is GEAIGNYY and CDR2 is EKD. CDR3 sequence reads: CACDTVLRGAVYTDKLIF. The CDR3, as DNA: TGTGCCTGTGACACCGTCCTAAGAGGGGCCGTGTACACCGATAAACTCATCTTT.

A remark on this clone: A far larger clone lies a single base away; this is likely a read error. At the DNA level, this CDR3 is encoded by other sequences in the same sample as well. The V and J genes are TRDV1 and TRDJ1; 12 bases are shared with TRDD3. TCRdb lists no J gene, so it was determined here by aligning the DNA to germline. This CDR3 comprises 22 residues. Germline values: CDR1 TSWWSYY, CDR2 QGS. Here the CDR3 DNA reads TGTGCTCTCGGGGAAACCTTTGGTTCCTACGAAGAGGCTGGGGGATACGCCGATAAACTCATCTTT. Protein sequence: CALGETFGSYEEAGGYADKLIF.

This clone showed up just a few times. TCRdb lists the protein of a much larger clone for this DNA, which differs at residue 14, so this is likely a read error; the protein given here is translated from the DNA itself. J gene calling gave no result, while the V gene is TRDV2; the table assigns TRDD3, which was not confirmed against the DNA. The germline gives CDR1 GEAIGNYY, CDR2 EKD. This CDR3 spans 16 amino acids. The CDR3 DNA reads TGTGCCTGTGACACGATGGGGGATACGGACACCGATAAATTCATCTTT. The encoded protein is CACDTMGDTDTDKFIF.

In regard to this clone: This likely reflects a read error, since a far larger clone is one base away. The sample has other DNA sequences that encode this CDR3 too. This chain joins TRDV2 and TRDJ3, with TRDD3 matching over 8 bases. No J gene is reported in TCRdb; it was inferred here by comparing the DNA with germline. V was clipped by 2 bases and J by 1 base; unmatched bases: 9. The V gene's germline CDR1 is GEAIGNYY and CDR2 EKD. This CDR3 contains 19 residues. The DNA of the CDR3 is TGTGCCTGTGACAAAGCGTCCTGGGGGAGTTCCTGGGACACCCGACAGATGTTTTTC. It codes for CACDKASWGSSWDTRQMFF.

Worth noting for this clone: TCRdb's protein, taken from a much larger clone, differs from this DNA's translation at residue 10, likely owing to a read error; the protein displayed comes from the DNA. V usage is TRDV2 and J usage is TRDJ1; TRDD3 is a possible D gene (6 bases). From germline, CDR1 is GEAIGNYY and CDR2 EKD. There are 19 residues in the CDR3. The ends were cut back, 0 bases at V and 0 bases at J, with 22 bases in the middle. The CDR3 loop is CACDTVSPGEGQYTDKLIF. The CDR3 DNA follows: TGTGCCTGTGACACCGTTTCCCCTGGGGAGGGCCAGTACACCGATAAACTCATCTTT.

With respect to this clone: The protein that TCRdb holds for this DNA derives from a much larger clone and differs from the translated DNA at residue 16, which likely indicates a read error; the protein shown here is translated from the DNA. The J gene is TRDJ3, the V gene TRDV2, with TRDD3 matching 9 bases. TCRdb gives no J gene; it was assigned here by matching the DNA to germline. The CDR3 consists of 19 residues. Per the germline V gene, CDR1 is GEAIGNYY and CDR2 is EKD. For the CDR3, the DNA is TGTGCCTGTGACACCGTACTGGGGGAGACCTCCTGGGACACCCGACGGATGTTTTTC. Amino acids: CACDTVLGETSWDTRRMFF.

The sample holds a few counts of this clone. The protein in TCRdb stems from a much larger clone and differs at residue 8 from this DNA's translation, likely a read error; here the protein is translated from the DNA. The V call is TRDV1, the J call TRDJ1; 9 bases agree with TRDD3. Since TCRdb gives no J gene, matching the DNA to germline was used here to assign it. The CDR3 is made up of 22 amino acids. Germline V gene data show CDR1 as TSWWSYY and CDR2 as QGS. V was pared by 0 bases and J by 0 bases, with 20 bases of the junction left unmatched. The CDR3 here is CALGELVSVLGIRGFYTDKLIF. The DNA of the CDR3 is TGTGCTCTTGGGGAACTAGTCTCAGTGTTGGGGATACGTGGATTTTACACCGATAAACTCATCTTT.

On this clone: This DNA translates differently at residue 5 from the TCRdb protein, which is that of a much larger clone; a read error is likely, and the protein shown is the DNA's own translation. CDR3 nucleotides: TGTGCTCTTGGGGGACTAGTGGGACCTCTACAATCGTACTGGGATAGGCCGAAGAGCTCCTGGGACACCCGACAGATGTTTTTC. It is translated as CALGGLVGPLQSYWDRPKSSWDTRQMFF. The chain combines TRDV1 with TRDJ3; TRDD3 is a possible D gene (6 bases). The J gene was missing in TCRdb and was found by matching the end of the DNA to germline. Trimming took 4 bases from V and 0 from J, leaving 43 bases between them. Germline values: CDR1 TSWWSYY, CDR2 QGS. CDR3 length: 28 residues.

As to this clone: A far larger clone is off by one base, so a read error is likely. Distinct nucleotide sequences in the sample also encode this CDR3. The gene calls are TRDV2 and TRDJ3, with 11 positions matching TRDD3. The J gene is not listed in TCRdb, so it was assigned here from a DNA match to germline. The CDR3 has 20 amino acids. V lost 2 bases and J lost 0; bases outside the gene matches: 8. CDR1 is GEAIGNYY and CDR2 is EKD in the germline V gene. The CDR3 nucleotides read TGTGCCTGTGACAAAGTGCTGGGGGATACCCTCTCCTGGGACACCCGACAGATGTTTTTC. The encoded protein is CACDKVLGDTLSWDTRQMFF.

This clone was detected many times. The chain has TRDV2 and TRDJ1, with TRDD3 matching over 8 bases. Germline V gene data show CDR1 as GEAIGNYY and CDR2 as EKD. The CDR3 has 20 residues. Unmatched junction bases numbered 19, after V lost 2 bases and J lost 0 bases. The CDR3 loop is CACDRIGTGGLLSYTDKLIF. Here the CDR3 DNA reads TGTGCCTGTGACAGGATCGGTACTGGGGGTCTCTTATCGTACACCGATAAACTCATCTTT.

A word on this clone: This may be a read error, as it is one base from a much larger clone. The sample has other DNA sequences that encode this CDR3 too. The chain has TRDV3 and TRDJ1; TRDD3 matches 7 bases. The CDR3 extends over 15 amino acids. Germline values: CDR1 TVYSNPD, CDR2 GDNSRS (reference sequence). CDR3 coding DNA: TGTGCCTTAACTGGGGTCCCGGACGGCGCCGACAAACTCATCTTT. Translating it yields CALTGVPDGADKLIF.